These 19 T cell receptor beta chains share one sample of origin, sequenced in a study of blood T cells in healthy people across ages. Next came a second PCR, run for 7 to 11 cycles, which used a sample-barcoded 5' primer along with a J-beta primer mix. TCRdb called the 5' RACE reads again in MiXCR, with one record for every CDR3 protein. Of 800,000 or so distinct CDR3 sequences listed, roughly 25% are singletons. The same sample was also studied in work on T cells of mothers and their children.

Sequences were obtained from blood. These receptors originate from a boy aged 5-17 years in good health.

Only a few counts were recorded for this clonotype. The CDR3 sequence: CASSFGGQKAEAFF. CDR3 sequence (DNA): TGTGCCAGCAGCTTCGGGGGCCAAAAAGCTGAAGCTTTCTTT. The chain has TRBV11-3 and TRBJ1-1, with D possibly TRBD1 on 6 matching bases. Germline lookup yields CDR1 SGHNT and CDR2 YENEEA. The CDR3 is 14 amino acids. V was pared by 3 bases and J by 6 bases, with 14 bases between.

As DNA, the CDR3 is TGTGCCAGCGGGACAGGATCCTACAATGAGCAGTTCTTC. Protein: CASGTGSYNEQFF. The chain employs TRBV27 and TRBJ2-1, with TRBD1 identical over 8 bases. J was trimmed by 1 base and V by 8 bases; bases with no gene match: 1. Germline-derived CDR1 and CDR2 are MNHEY and SMNVEV (reference sequence). This CDR3 is 13 amino acids long.

In its sample, this clonotype was seen a few times. The chain uses TRBV18 and TRBJ2-3, with 8 bases matching TRBD1. The germline CDR1 and CDR2 sequences are KGHSH and LQKENI. The CDR3 covers 15 residues. V was clipped by 5 bases and J by 0 bases; unmatched bases: 4. The CDR3 DNA follows: TGTGCCAGCTCATCACAGGGGGATAGCACAGATACGCAGTATTTT. Translating it yields CASSSQGDSTDTQYF.

This clonotype occurred a few times. Here the CDR3 DNA reads TGCAGCGTTGAATATGGGACCCAGGGGGTAGCTTTCTTT. Encoded protein: CSVEYGTQGVAFF. The rearrangement links TRBV29-1 to TRBJ1-1, with TRBD1 matching over 7 bases. Germline CDR1 SQVTM, CDR2 ANQGSEA. The CDR3 is 13 residues long. J was trimmed by 10 bases and V by 2 bases; bases with no gene match: 10.

There are a few counts of this clonotype. The rearrangement joins TRBV18 to TRBJ2-3; possibly TRBD1 or TRBD2 for D (5 bases each). V was shortened by 6 bases and J by 2 bases, with 18 bases between the two germline ends. Germline CDR1 and CDR2: KGHSH and LQKENI. The CDR3 has 16 residues. As DNA, the CDR3 is TGTGCCAGCTCCCCAACCGACTGGGACCTCACAGATACGCAGTATTTT. Its translation is CASSPTDWDLTDTQYF. The whole variable domain, remainder taken from reference TRBV18 and TRBJ2-3, is NAGVMQNPRHLVRRRGQEARLRCSPMKGHSHVYWYRQLPEEGLKFMVYLQKENIIDESGMPKERFSAEFPKEGPSILRIQQVVRGDSAAYFCASSPTDWDLTDTQYFGPGTRLTVL.

This clonotype was detected ten times or more. This CDR3 is CASSQSYGTGFLQYF. The CDR3, as DNA: TGTGCCAGCAGCCAATCATATGGAACAGGTTTTTTGCAGTACTTC. The rearrangement joins TRBV11-2 to TRBJ2-7; possible D gene TRBD1, 5 bases. Germline lookup yields CDR1 SGHAT and CDR2 FQNNGV. CDR3 size: 15 residues. Trimming took off 5 bases at V and 9 bases at J, with 23 bases between the two ends.

The V call is TRBV24-1, the J call TRBJ2-7; 9 nucleotides line up with TRBD1. Trimming cost V 7 bases and J 6 bases; bases outside gene matches: 6. This CDR3 contains 13 residues. The germline V gene has CDR1 KGHDR and CDR2 SFDVKD. In nucleotides, the CDR3 is TGTGCCACCAGCCCGGGACAGGGAGGCGAGCAGTACTTC. Translating it yields CATSPGQGGEQYF.

The chain is built from TRBV10-3 and TRBJ2-7; 11 positions match TRBD1. The CDR3 contains 17 residues. The germline V gene has CDR1 ENHRY and CDR2 SYGVKD. V lost 0 bases to trimming and J lost 2 bases; unmatched junction nucleotides: 6. In nucleotides, the CDR3 is TGTGCCATCAGTGAGTCCCTGGCGGGACAGGGGGCCTACGAGCAGTACTTC. This sequence encodes CAISESLAGQGAYEQYF.

In its sample, this clonotype was seen a few times. This chain uses TRBV4-3 with TRBJ2-1; D is unclear. V was cut by 1 base and J by 7 bases, with 17 bases left in between. Per the germline V gene, CDR1 is LGHNA and CDR2 is YSLEER. This CDR3 spans 16 amino acids. The CDR3 region has the DNA TGCGCCAGCAGCCAAGGGCTCATTGGCAGGTGGAATGAGCAGTTCTTC. Protein sequence: CASSQGLIGRWNEQFF.

There are a few counts of this clonotype. The chain employs TRBV9 and TRBJ2-5, with D maybe TRBD1 (6 bases). Trimming removed 4 bases from V and 2 bases from J, with 12 bases in between. Germline CDR1 reads SGDLS; CDR2 reads YYNGEE. The CDR3 is 14 amino acids. CDR3 sequence reads: CASSSQGPQETQYF. CDR3 DNA sequence: TGTGCCAGCAGCTCACAGGGCCCACAAGAGACCCAGTACTTC. Based on the CDR3 plus reference TRBV9 and TRBJ2-5, the full variable domain is DSGVTQTPKHLITATGQRVTLRCSPRSGDLSVYWYQQSLDQGLQFLIQYYNGEERAKGNILERFSAQQFPDLHSELNLSSLELGDSALYFCASSSQGPQETQYFGPGTRLLVL.

This clonotype was recorded a few times. The rearrangement links TRBV28 to TRBJ2-5; D is perhaps TRBD2 (6 bases). The J call may be mistaken, given a closer DNA end match to TRBJ2-7. This CDR3 contains 17 residues. The germline gives CDR1 MDHEN, CDR2 SYDVKM. CDR3: CASSLIPHYGSLNEQYF. The CDR3 nucleotides read TGTGCCAGCAGTTTAATTCCCCACTACGGGAGTTTGAACGAGCAGTACTTC.

CDR3 sequence reads: CASRTDINPTDTQYF. The CDR3 nucleotides are TGTGCCAGCCGCACTGACATAAACCCCACAGATACGCAGTATTTT. The chain uses TRBV5-4 and TRBJ2-3; D unclear. Germline assignment: CDR1 SGHNT and CDR2 YYREEE (reference sequence). With 7 bases removed from V and 2 bases from J, the gap between germline ends came to 17 bases. The CDR3 loop spans 15 amino acids.

This clonotype appeared a few times. The chain recombines TRBV4-3 with TRBJ1-6; 8 bases map to TRBD1. Germline assignment: CDR1 LGHNA and CDR2 YSLEER. This CDR3 comprises 18 residues. V lost 3 bases and J lost 5; bases outside the gene matches: 12. In DNA, the CDR3 is TGCGCCAGCAGCCAGGGACCCCAGGGGGCGCGAGATAATTCACCCCTCCACTTT. It specifies CASSQGPQGARDNSPLHF.

The chain couples TRBV20-1 to TRBJ1-2; D is perhaps TRBD1 (6 bases). Deletions cut 5 bases from V and 4 bases from J, with 11 bases between. The germline V gene encodes CDR1 DFQATT and CDR2 SNEGSKA (reference sequence). This CDR3 contains 12 residues. The chain's CDR3 is CSAVQGVYGYTF. CDR3 bases: TGCAGTGCTGTACAGGGCGTCTATGGCTACACCTTC.

The chain joins TRBV12-3 or TRBV12-4 to TRBJ2-5; D unresolved. The CDR3 extends over 16 amino acids. With 6 bases removed from V and 2 bases from J, the gap between germline ends came to 19 bases. CDR3 loop: CASSSRYMVGQETQYF. Written as DNA, the CDR3 is TGTGCCAGCAGCTCCAGATATATGGTCGGGCAAGAGACCCAGTACTTC.

The rearrangement joins TRBV4-3 to TRBJ2-7, with 13 bases fitting TRBD2. The trim removed 3 bases at V and 7 bases at J, leaving 6 bases unmatched. CDR3 size: 15 residues. The germline gives CDR1 LGHNA, CDR2 YSLEER. CDR3: CASSQGLAGSGEQYF. The DNA for the CDR3 is TGCGCCAGCAGCCAGGGACTAGCGGGATCTGGAGAGCAGTACTTC.

This clonotype came up a few times. CDR3 residues: CASSYMSDEQYF. Here the CDR3 DNA reads TGTGCCAGCAGTTACATGTCCGACGAGCAGTACTTC. This chain links TRBV7-9 with TRBJ2-7; no reliable D call. CDR3 length equals 12 residues. The germline gives CDR1 SEHNR, CDR2 FQNEAQ (reference sequence). V was trimmed by 6 bases and J by 5 bases, leaving 11 bases between them.

This clonotype was observed once. The chain has TRBV7-9 and TRBJ1-1; 7 bases are shared with TRBD1. Germline assignment: CDR1 SEHNR and CDR2 FQNEAQ (reference sequence). CDR3 size: 16 residues. Trimming took 0 bases from V and 1 from J; bases not matched to a gene: 5. CDR3 DNA: TGTGCCAGCAGCTTAGCGAGGGGGCTGGGGAACACTGAAGCTTTCTTT. Residues: CASSLARGLGNTEAFF.

The chain couples TRBV20-1 to TRBJ2-1; 12 positions match TRBD2. CDR3 size: 15 residues. CDR1 is DFQATT and CDR2 is SNEGSKA in the germline V gene (reference sequence). The V gene end was trimmed by 1 base and the J gene end by 10 bases; junction bases not matched to a gene: 8. This CDR3 is CSARVRLAGVREQFF. As DNA, the CDR3 is TGCAGTGCTAGAGTACGACTAGCGGGAGTTCGGGAGCAGTTCTTC.